Following are 10 T cell receptor beta chains from one sample sequenced in a study of T cells in tumors and immune-related adverse events. The method was immunoSEQ multiplex PCR; TCRdb's version includes in-frame clones alone and lacks a portion of them. The sample yields over 4,500 clones, around 60% seen once. The material sequenced was gut tissue, taken from a patient treated with anti-PD-1 therapy. Every receptor here comes from a female donor with metastatic renal cell carcinoma.

The sample holds one count of this clone. The CDR3 nucleotides read TGTGCCAGCAGTTACAGCGGGAGGGCCTTGGGGGAGCAGTACTTC. It translates to CASSYSGRALGEQYF. The chain employs TRBV7-2 and TRBJ2-7, with 10 bases lining up with TRBD2. This CDR3 comprises 15 residues. Germline V gene lookup returns CDR1 SGHTA and CDR2 FQGNSA. J lost 7 bases, V lost 6 bases, and 12 bases had no gene match.

This clone showed up just a few times. The chain couples TRBV18 to TRBJ1-1; TRBD1 might be the D (6 bases). V lost 1 base and J lost 1, with 7 bases in between. Germline V gene data show CDR1 as KGHSH and CDR2 as LQKENI. The CDR3 has 14 residues. The CDR3 is CASSPRGGNTEAFF. CDR3 DNA: TGTGCCAGCTCACCACGAGGGGGGAACACTGAAGCTTTCTTT.

J is TRBJ2-3 and V is TRBV5-1, with 13 bases aligning to TRBD2. The CDR3 length is 16 residues. The J segment lost 1 base and the V segment lost 5 bases, leaving 4 bases of the junction unmatched. Germline V lookup: CDR1 SGHRS, CDR2 YFSETQ. Written as DNA, the CDR3 is TGCGCCAGCAGTCAAACTAGCGGGGGGGGCACAGATACGCAGTATTTT. Translating it yields CASSQTSGGGTDTQYF.

The V call is TRBV25-1, the J call TRBJ1-3, with a weak D call TRBD1 (6 bases). Trimming took 0 bases from V and 4 from J, leaving 10 bases between them. This CDR3 contains 15 residues. From germline, CDR1 is MGHDK and CDR2 SYGVNS. The CDR3 is CASSEYAGDGNTIYF. The DNA for the CDR3 is TGTGCCAGCAGTGAATATGCAGGGGACGGAAACACCATATATTTT. Full variable domain (missing parts from reference TRBV25-1 and TRBJ1-3): EADIYQTPRYLVIGTGKKITLECSQTMGHDKMYWYQQDPGMELHLIHYSYGVNSTEKGDLSSESTVSRIRTEHFPLTLESARPSHTSQYLCASSEYAGDGNTIYFGEGSWLTVV.

The chain is built from TRBV4-3 and TRBJ1-4, with a possible D match to TRBD1 (6 bases). CDR3 length: 16 residues. Trimming shortened V by 1 base and J by 8 bases, and 17 bases separated the two germline ends. The V gene's germline CDR1 is LGHNA and CDR2 YSLEER. The CDR3 protein is CASSQAPGVAREKLFF. The CDR3, as DNA: TGCGCCAGCAGCCAAGCTCCAGGGGTCGCACGGGAAAAACTGTTTTTT.

The rearrangement links TRBV6-5 to TRBJ1-3; no firm D call. The germline V and J ends were trimmed by 4 bases and 0 bases, with 10 bases remaining between them. The germline gives CDR1 MNHEY, CDR2 SVGAGI. The CDR3 is made up of 15 amino acids. CDR3 region: CASSSAGSSGNTIYF. In DNA, the CDR3 is TGTGCCAGCAGTTCAGCCGGGAGCTCTGGAAACACCATATATTTT.

This clone was detected a few times. The chain uses TRBV11-3 and TRBJ2-5; 8 nucleotides line up with TRBD2. The CDR3 consists of 15 residues. V trimming: 0 bases; J trimming: 4 bases; junction bases outside the gene matches: 4. Looked up from germline, CDR1 is SGHNT and CDR2 is YENEEA. The CDR3, as DNA: TGTGCCAGCAGCTTAGAGAGTGCGGGGGGAGAGACCCAGTACTTC. Encoded protein: CASSLESAGGETQYF.

The chain employs TRBV7-2 and TRBJ1-1; D is ambiguous. CDR3 length: 14 residues. V lost 4 bases, J lost 4 bases, and 13 bases lay in between. Germline CDR1 reads SGHTA; CDR2 reads FQGNSA. The CDR3 is CASSWNSPSTEAFF. As DNA, the CDR3 is TGTGCCAGCAGCTGGAACAGTCCAAGCACTGAAGCTTTCTTT.

This rearrangement joins TRBV6-1 to TRBJ1-1; no firm D call. Trimming stripped 1 base from V and 4 bases from J, with 13 bases between. The length of the CDR3 is 15 residues. CDR1 is MNHNS, CDR2 SASEGT, per germline. CDR3 protein: CASSEGKGIITEAFF. The CDR3 nucleotides read TGTGCCAGCAGTGAAGGTAAAGGGATTATCACTGAAGCTTTCTTT.

This sequence joins TRBV7-9 and TRBJ1-5; the D is unclear. Between the trimmed V and J ends, which lost 5 bases and 1 base, there was a span of 6 bases. The CDR3 is 13 amino acids. Looked up from germline, CDR1 is SEHNR and CDR2 is FQNEAQ (reference sequence). CDR3: CASSMGSNQPQHF. The CDR3 DNA is TGTGCCAGCAGCATGGGGAGCAATCAGCCCCAGCATTTT.